This T cell receptor (beta chain) was identified in a study of post-analysis software for immune sequencing data. Findings and caveats of the study: In patients, about 5 TRBV segments were more frequent than in controls, with TRBV5-6, TRBV5-1 and TRBV20-1 among them.

Unique molecular identifiers were built into the TCR beta cDNA libraries. TCRdb ran MiXCR on the PCR reads and lists one entry per CDR3 protein. Here the sample spans fewer than 900,000 distinct CDR3 sequences, under 60% being singletons. A remark on this clonotype: Antigen unknown.

This CDR3 spans 18 amino acids. Trimming took 4 bases from V and 2 from J; bases not matched to a gene: 11. Germline CDR1 reads MDHEN; CDR2 reads SYDVKM. Sequenced sample: blood. This TCR was recovered from a girl between 10 and 17 years old with multiple sclerosis. V and J are TRBV28 and TRBJ2-1, with 10 bases aligning to TRBD2. CDR3 in DNA: TGTGCCAGCAGTTGGGGGCTCGGGACTAGCGCGACCTACAATGAGCAGTTCTTC. Translation: CASSWGLGTSATYNEQFF.